This T cell receptor (beta chain) was retrieved from a study of T cell repertoires in cytomegalovirus infection. Study-wide context: Public TCR beta signatures indicated both CMV infection and matching HLA type.

Overall study results and limits: What dominated the ex vivo response were HLA-C-restricted CMV-specific TCR beta clonotypes. Individuals carrying CMV plus the relevant HLA were identified by cumulative frequency of public TCR beta families.

Germline CDR1 DFQATT, CDR2 SNEGSKA (reference sequence). Deletions cut 3 bases from V and 3 bases from J, with 15 bases between. The CDR3 is made up of 14 amino acids. Of note for this clonotype: Its antigen is unknown.

TCRdb reprocessed the reads via MiXCR and lists one record per CDR3 protein. The data hold approximately 750,000 distinct CDR3 sequences, with approximately 40% observed a single time. Sequences were obtained from PBMCs. The receptor's source is a human donor in good health (CMV status not recorded). Some clones in this sample may be carry-over from other donors' samples. The genes are TRBV20-1 and TRBJ2-7; the D gene could be TRBD1 or TRBD2 (5 bases each). The CDR3 protein is CSARGRGSIYEQYF. CDR3 DNA: TGCAGTGCTAGGGGGCGAGGGAGTATCTACGAGCAGTACTTC.